This T cell receptor beta chain was observed in a study of OX40 agonist ivuxolimab in advanced cancers. About the research overall: The study treated patients with ivuxolimab, an agonistic anti-OX40 (CD134) antibody. Study-level results: At 0.1-3.0 mg/kg, partial responders had clonal expansion among the lowest observed. CD8+ T cells showed, on average, more clonal expansion than CD4+ cells.

The method was immunoSEQ multiplex PCR; TCRdb's version includes in-frame clones alone and lacks a portion of them. This sample has approximately 70,000 clones, with about 85% found just once. As regards this clone: Its target is not known.

V lost 6 bases and J lost 5; bases outside the gene matches: 8. CDR3 length: 15 amino acids. CDR1 is SNHLY, CDR2 FYNNEI, per germline. V usage is TRBV2 and J usage is TRBJ2-3, with 10 bases aligning to TRBD2. The TCR originated in an adult with an advanced solid tumor such as melanoma, head and neck, liver or kidney cancer. This sample comprised CD4+ or CD8+ T cells sorted from blood, obtained in a trial of the OX40 agonist ivuxolimab. CDR3 loop: CASSRLAGVVDTQYF. CDR3 in DNA: TGTGCCAGCAGCCGCCTAGCGGGAGTGGTAGATACGCAGTATTTT.